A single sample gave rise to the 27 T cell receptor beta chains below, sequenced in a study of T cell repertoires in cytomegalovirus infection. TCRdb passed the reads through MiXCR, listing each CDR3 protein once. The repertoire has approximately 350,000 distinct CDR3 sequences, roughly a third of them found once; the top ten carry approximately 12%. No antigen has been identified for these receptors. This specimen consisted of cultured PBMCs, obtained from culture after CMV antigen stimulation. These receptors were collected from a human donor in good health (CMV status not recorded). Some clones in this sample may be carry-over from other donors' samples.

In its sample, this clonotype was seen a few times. CDR3 DNA: TGTGCCACCAGTGATTTGGAGGGTAGCTCTGGGGCCAACGTCCTGACTTTC. This encodes CATSDLEGSSGANVLTF. This rearrangement joins TRBV24-1 to TRBJ2-6; D perhaps matches TRBD2 (5 bases). V was cut by 0 bases and J by 0 bases, with 8 bases left in between. Per the germline V gene, CDR1 is KGHDR and CDR2 is SFDVKD. The CDR3 extends over 17 amino acids.

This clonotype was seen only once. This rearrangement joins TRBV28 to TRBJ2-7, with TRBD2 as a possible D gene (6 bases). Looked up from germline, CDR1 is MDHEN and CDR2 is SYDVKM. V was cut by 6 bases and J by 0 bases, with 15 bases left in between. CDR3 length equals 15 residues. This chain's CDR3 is CASSEIAVSSYEQYF. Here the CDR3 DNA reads TGTGCCAGCAGCGAGATAGCGGTTAGCTCCTACGAGCAGTACTTC.

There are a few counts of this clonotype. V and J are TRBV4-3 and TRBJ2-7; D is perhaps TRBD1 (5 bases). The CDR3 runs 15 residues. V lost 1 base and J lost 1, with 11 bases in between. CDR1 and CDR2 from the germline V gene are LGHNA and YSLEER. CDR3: CASSQGLPGSYEQYF. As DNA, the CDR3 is TGCGCCAGCAGCCAAGGCCTCCCAGGGTCCTACGAGCAGTACTTC.

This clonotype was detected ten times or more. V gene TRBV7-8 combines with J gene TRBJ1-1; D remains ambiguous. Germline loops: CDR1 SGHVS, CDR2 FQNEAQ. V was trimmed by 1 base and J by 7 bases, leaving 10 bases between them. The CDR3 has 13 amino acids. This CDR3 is CASSLGEQREAFF. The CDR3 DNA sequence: TGTGCCAGCAGCTTAGGCGAACAGCGTGAAGCTTTCTTT.

DNA for the CDR3: TGTGCCAGCAGCTGGGGGGGGCTAGCGGGAGATGAGCAGTACTTC. Its translation is CASSWGGLAGDEQYF. The rearrangement joins TRBV7-4 to TRBJ2-7, with 10 nucleotides matching TRBD2. CDR1 is SGHVT and CDR2 is SQSDAQ in the germline V gene. V was pared by 4 bases and J by 7 bases, with 10 bases of the junction left unmatched. The CDR3 runs 15 residues. The variable domain in full, completed from reference TRBV7-4 and TRBJ2-7, reads GAGVSQSPRYKVAKRGRDVALRCDSISGHVTLYWYRQTLGQGSEVLTYSQSDAQRDKSGRPSGRFSAERPERSVSTLKIQRTEQGDSAVYLCASSWGGLAGDEQYFGPGTRLTVT.

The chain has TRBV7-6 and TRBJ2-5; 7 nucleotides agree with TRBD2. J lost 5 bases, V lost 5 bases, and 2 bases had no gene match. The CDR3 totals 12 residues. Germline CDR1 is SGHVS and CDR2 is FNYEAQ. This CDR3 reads CASSMGGETQYF. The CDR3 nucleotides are TGTGCCAGCAGCATGGGGGGGGAGACCCAGTACTTC. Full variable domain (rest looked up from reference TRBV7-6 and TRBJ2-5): GAGVSQSPRYKVTKRGQDVALRCDPISGHVSLYWYRQALGQGPEFLTYFNYEAQQDKSGLPNDRFSAERPEGSISTLTIQRTEQRDSAMYRCASSMGGETQYFGPGTRLLVL.

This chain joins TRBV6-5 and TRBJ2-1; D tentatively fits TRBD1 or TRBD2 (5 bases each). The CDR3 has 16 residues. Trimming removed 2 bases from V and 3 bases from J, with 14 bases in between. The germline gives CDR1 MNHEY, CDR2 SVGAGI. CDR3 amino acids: CASSYLAGTLYNEQFF. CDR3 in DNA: TGTGCCAGCAGTTACCTCGCCGGGACCCTCTACAATGAGCAGTTCTTC.

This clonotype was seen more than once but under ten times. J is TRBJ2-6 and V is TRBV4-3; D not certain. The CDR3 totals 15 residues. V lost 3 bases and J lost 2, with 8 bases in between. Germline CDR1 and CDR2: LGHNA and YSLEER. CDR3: CASSHKSTGANVLTF. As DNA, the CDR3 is TGCGCCAGCAGCCACAAATCTACTGGGGCCAACGTCCTGACTTTC.

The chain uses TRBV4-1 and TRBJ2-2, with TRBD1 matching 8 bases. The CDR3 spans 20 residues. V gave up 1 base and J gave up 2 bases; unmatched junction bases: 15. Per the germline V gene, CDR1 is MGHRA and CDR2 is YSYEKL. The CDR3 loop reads CASSQGGTGQATKNTGELFF. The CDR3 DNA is TGCGCCAGCAGCCAAGGGGGTACGGGACAGGCGACGAAAAACACCGGGGAGCTGTTTTTT.

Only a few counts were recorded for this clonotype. As DNA, the CDR3 is TGTGCCAGCAGCTTTATCGCTAGCGGGCCCGAAGAGACCCAGTACTTC. Its protein product is CASSFIASGPEETQYF. The chain uses TRBV5-4 and TRBJ2-5; 8 nucleotides line up with TRBD2. The CDR3 consists of 16 residues. V shed 2 bases, J shed 3 bases, and the junction held 9 bases outside the gene matches. Looked up from germline, CDR1 is SGHNT and CDR2 is YYREEE (reference sequence).

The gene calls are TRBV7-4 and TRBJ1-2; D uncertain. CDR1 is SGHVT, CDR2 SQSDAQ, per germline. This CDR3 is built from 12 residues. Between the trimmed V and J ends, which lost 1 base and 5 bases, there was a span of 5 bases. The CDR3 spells CASSLGDYGYTF. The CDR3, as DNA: TGTGCCAGCAGCTTAGGGGATTATGGCTACACCTTC.

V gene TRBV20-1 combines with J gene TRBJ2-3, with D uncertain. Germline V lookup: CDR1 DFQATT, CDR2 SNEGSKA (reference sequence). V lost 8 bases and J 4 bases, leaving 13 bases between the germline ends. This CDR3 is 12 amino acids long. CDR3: CSPRLRADTQYF. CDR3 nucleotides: TGCAGTCCCCGTTTAAGGGCAGATACGCAGTATTTT.

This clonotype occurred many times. As DNA, the CDR3 is TGTGCTAGTGGTAAAACCCGACTAGCGGGAAATGACAATGAGCAGTTCTTC. It is translated as CASGKTRLAGNDNEQFF. The chain couples TRBV12-5 to TRBJ2-1; 11 bases fit TRBD2. Trimming took 5 bases from V and 5 from J; bases not matched to a gene: 11. CDR3 length equals 17 residues. Germline V gene sequence: CDR1 LGHNT, CDR2 FRNRAP.

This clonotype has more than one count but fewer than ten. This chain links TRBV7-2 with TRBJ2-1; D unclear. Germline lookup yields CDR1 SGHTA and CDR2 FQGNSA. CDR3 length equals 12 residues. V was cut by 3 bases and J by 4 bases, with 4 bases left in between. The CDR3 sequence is CASSFRYNEQFF. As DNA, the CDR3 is TGTGCCAGCAGCTTTAGGTACAATGAGCAGTTCTTC.

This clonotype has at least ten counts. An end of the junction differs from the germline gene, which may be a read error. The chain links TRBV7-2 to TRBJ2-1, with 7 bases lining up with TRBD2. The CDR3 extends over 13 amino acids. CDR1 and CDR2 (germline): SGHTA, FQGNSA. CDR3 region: CASSLAAYNEQFF. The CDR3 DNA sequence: TGTGCCAGCAGCCTAGCGGCATACAATGAGCAGTTCTTC.

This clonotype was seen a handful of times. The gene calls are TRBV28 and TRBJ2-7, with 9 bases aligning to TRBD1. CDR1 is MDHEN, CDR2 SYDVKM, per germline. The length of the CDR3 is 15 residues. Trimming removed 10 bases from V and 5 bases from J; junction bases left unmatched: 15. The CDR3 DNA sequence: TGTGCCACAAGGAACGGACAGGGGCGATCCCACGAGCAGTACGTC. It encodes CATRNGQGRSHEQYV.

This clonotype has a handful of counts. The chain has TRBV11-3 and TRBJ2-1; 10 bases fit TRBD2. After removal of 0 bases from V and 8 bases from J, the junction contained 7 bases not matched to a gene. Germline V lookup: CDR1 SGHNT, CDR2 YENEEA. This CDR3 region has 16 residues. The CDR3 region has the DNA TGTGCCAGCAGCTTAGACCCAGCGGGAGGGCTAGATGAGCAGTTCTTC. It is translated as CASSLDPAGGLDEQFF.

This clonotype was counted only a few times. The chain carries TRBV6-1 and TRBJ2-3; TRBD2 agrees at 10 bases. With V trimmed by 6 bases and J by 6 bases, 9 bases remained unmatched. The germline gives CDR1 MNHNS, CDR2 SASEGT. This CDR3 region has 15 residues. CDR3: CASRGGLAGADTQYF. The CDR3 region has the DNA TGTGCCAGCAGGGGAGGGCTAGCGGGAGCCGATACGCAGTATTTT.

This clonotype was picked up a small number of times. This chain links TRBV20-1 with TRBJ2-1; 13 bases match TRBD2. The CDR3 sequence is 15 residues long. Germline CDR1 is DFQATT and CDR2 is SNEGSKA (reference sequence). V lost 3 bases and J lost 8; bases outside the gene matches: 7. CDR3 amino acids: CSASSGLAGVDEQFF. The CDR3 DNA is TGCAGTGCTAGTTCCGGACTAGCGGGAGTCGATGAGCAGTTCTTC.

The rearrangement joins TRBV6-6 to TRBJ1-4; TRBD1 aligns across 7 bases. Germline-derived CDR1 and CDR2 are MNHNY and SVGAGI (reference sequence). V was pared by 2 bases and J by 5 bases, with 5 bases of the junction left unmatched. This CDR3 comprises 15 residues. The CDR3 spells CASSYGQDYNEKLFF. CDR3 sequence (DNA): TGTGCCAGCAGTTACGGACAGGATTACAATGAAAAACTGTTTTTT.

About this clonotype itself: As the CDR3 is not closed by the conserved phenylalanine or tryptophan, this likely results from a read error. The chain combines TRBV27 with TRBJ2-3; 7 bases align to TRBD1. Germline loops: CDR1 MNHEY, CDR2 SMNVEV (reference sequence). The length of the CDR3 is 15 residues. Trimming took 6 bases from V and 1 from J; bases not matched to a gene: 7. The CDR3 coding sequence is TGTGCCAGCAGCTCCGGACAGGTCCGCACAGATACGCAGTATTAT. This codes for CASSSGQVRTDTQYY.

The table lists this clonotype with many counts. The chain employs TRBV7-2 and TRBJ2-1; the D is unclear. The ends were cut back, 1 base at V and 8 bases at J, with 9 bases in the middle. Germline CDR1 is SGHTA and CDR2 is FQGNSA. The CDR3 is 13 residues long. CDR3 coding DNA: TGTGCCAGCAGCTTAGAAGTTGGCTATGAGCAGTTCTTC. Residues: CASSLEVGYEQFF.

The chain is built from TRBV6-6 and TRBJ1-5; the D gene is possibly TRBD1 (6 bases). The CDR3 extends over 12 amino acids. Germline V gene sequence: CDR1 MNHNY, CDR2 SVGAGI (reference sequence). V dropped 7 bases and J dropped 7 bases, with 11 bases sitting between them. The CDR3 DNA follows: TGTGCCAGCAACGCAGGGGACCAGCCCCAGCATTTT. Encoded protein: CASNAGDQPQHF.

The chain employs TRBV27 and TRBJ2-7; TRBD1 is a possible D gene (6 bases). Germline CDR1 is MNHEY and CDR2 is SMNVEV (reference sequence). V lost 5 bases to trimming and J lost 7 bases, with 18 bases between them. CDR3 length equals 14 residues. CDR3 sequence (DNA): TGTGCCAGCAGTAGGACAGCCCTATTCGGGGAGCAGTACTTC. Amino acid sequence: CASSRTALFGEQYF.

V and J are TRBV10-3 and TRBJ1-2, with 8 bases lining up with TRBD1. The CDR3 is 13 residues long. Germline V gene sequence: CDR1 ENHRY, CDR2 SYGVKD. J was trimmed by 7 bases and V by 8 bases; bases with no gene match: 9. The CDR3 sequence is CAILGQEMSGYTF. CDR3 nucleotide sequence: TGTGCCATCCTGGGACAGGAAATGTCTGGCTACACCTTC.

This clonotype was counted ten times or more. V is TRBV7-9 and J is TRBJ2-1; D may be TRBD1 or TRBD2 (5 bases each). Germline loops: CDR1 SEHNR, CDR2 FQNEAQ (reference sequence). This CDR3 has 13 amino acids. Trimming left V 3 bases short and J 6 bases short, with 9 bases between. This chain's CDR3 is CASSFTGGNEQFF. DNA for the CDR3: TGTGCCAGCAGCTTTACAGGAGGCAATGAGCAGTTCTTC. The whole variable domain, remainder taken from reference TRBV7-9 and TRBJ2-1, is DTGVSQNPRHKITKRGQNVTFRCDPISEHNRLYWYRQTLGQGPEFLTYFQNEAQLEKSRLLSDRFSAERPKGSFSTLEIQRTEQGDSAMYLCASSFTGGNEQFFGPGTRLTVL.

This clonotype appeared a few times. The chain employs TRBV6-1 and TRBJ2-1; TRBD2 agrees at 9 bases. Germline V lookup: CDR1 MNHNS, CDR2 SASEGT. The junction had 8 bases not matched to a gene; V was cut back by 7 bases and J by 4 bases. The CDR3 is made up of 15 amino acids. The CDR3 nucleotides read TGTGCCAGCAATAAACGGACTAGCGCTTACAATGAGCAGTTCTTC. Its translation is CASNKRTSAYNEQFF.